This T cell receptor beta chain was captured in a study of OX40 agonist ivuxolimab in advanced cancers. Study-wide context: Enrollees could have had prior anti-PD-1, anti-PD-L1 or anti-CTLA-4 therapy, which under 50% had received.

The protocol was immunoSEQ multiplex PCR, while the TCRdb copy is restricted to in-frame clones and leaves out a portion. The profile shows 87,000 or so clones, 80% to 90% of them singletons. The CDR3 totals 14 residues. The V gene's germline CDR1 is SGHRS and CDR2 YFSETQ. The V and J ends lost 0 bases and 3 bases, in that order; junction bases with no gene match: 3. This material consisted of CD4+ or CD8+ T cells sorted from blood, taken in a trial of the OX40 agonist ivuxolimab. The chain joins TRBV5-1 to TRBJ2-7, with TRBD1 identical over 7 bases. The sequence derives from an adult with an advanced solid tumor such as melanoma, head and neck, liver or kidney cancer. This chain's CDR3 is CASSLAGTDYEQYF. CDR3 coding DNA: TGCGCCAGCAGCTTGGCGGGGACAGACTACGAGCAGTACTTC.